The rows below give T cell receptor beta chains drawn from one sample of a study of T cells in Graves' hyperthyroidism and ophthalmopathy. MiXCR was run by TCRdb on the multiplex PCR reads, yielding one entry per CDR3 protein. Among 300,000 to 450,000 distinct CDR3 sequences listed, more than 12% were seen once. Sequenced input: blood. The receptors shown here come from a woman younger than 45 with Graves' ophthalmopathy. CDR3s include the opening cysteine and the closing phenylalanine or tryptophan. D genes are given only for firm matches. Size tells how often a clone was seen (once, few, many) or the class of an expanded clone, and some rows leave it out.

CDR3 DNA	CDR3 protein	V gene	J gene	D gene	clone size
TGTGCCAGCAGCTTAGTTAGCGGGGGGCCCTTTCGCGCAGATATGCAGTATTTT	CASSLVSGGPFRADMQYF	TRBV7-9	TRBJ2-3	TRBD2	NA
TGTGCCAGCAGCTTTCTGGGTTGGGCTAATGAAAAACTGTTTTTT	CASSFLGWANEKLFF	TRBV7-2	TRBJ1-4	NA	many
TGTGCCAGCCTTCGGGTTCAGAATGAAAAACTGTTTTTT	CASLRVQNEKLFF	TRBV7-9	TRBJ1-4	NA	many
TGTGCCAGCAGCTACGGACAGGGGACTAATGAAAAACTGTTTTTT	CASSYGQGTNEKLFF	TRBV5-6	TRBJ1-4	TRBD1	once
TGTGCAAGTCAAAGGGGGGGAGGGGGGGAGACCCAGTACTTC	CASQRGGGGETQYF	TRBV6-1	TRBJ2-5	NA	NA
TGTGCCAGCTCACAGTCGGACAGGGACAATGAGCAGTTCTTC	CASSQSDRDNEQFF	TRBV18	TRBJ2-1	TRBD1	many
TGCGCCAGCAAGTTGGGGTGGGGGAACACTGAAGCTTTCTTT	CASKLGWGNTEAFF	TRBV5-1	TRBJ1-1	NA	NA
TGCAGTGCGGGGACTAGCGGACACAATGAGCAGTTCTTC	CSAGTSGHNEQFF	TRBV20-1	TRBJ2-1	TRBD2	NA
TGTGCCAGCAGTACTACGGGACAGGGCGGCAATCAGCCCCAGCATTTT	CASSTTGQGGNQPQHF	TRBV28	TRBJ1-5	TRBD1	many
TGCGCCAACGGCCTTGGGCGGTCCGGGGGGAACACTGAAGCTTTCTTT	CANGLGRSGGNTEAFF	TRBV10-2	TRBJ1-1	NA	few
TGTGCCAGCAGCCAAAGGGCGGGGTCGCCGAATGACGAGCAGTACTTC	CASSQRAGSPNDEQYF	TRBV3-1	TRBJ2-7	NA	many
TGTGCCACCAGCAGAGATTTACCGACAAATAATAACTACGAGCAGTACTTC	CATSRDLPTNNNYEQYF	TRBV15	TRBJ2-7	NA	many
TGCAGCGTTGGGGACTCAGCATATGGCTACACCTTC	CSVGDSAYGYTF	TRBV29-1	TRBJ1-2	NA	NA
TGTGCCAGCAGTCGACAGTGGAACACTGAAGCTTTCTTT	CASSRQWNTEAFF	TRBV2	TRBJ1-1	NA	many
TGCAGCGTTATCAGCGGGGGGCCCGATACGCAGTATTTT	CSVISGGPDTQYF	TRBV29-1	TRBJ2-3	TRBD2	many
NA	CASSFAPGSNEQLF	TRBV5-6	TRBJ2-1	NA	NA
TGTGCCAGCAGCTCAGGGGAGAGCTATGGCTACACCTTC	CASSSGESYGYTF	TRBV13	TRBJ1-2	NA	many
TGTGCCAGCAGCTCCCCTGCGGGGTCGAACACTGAAGCTTTCTTT	CASSSPAGSNTEAFF	TRBV3-1	TRBJ1-1	NA	many
TGTGCCAGCAGTGAAGCGCAGTGGGGCGCCTCTGGAAACACCATATATTTT	CASSEAQWGASGNTIYF	TRBV2	TRBJ1-3	NA	many
TGTGCCAGCAGTGCGGGAGGGCTTGGGTATGAGCAGTTCTTC	CASSAGGLGYEQFF	TRBV12-3/TRBV12-4	TRBJ2-1	TRBD2	few
TGTGCCAGCAGACAACAAGGATACACTGAAGCTTTCTTT	CASRQQGYTEAFF	TRBV7-2	TRBJ1-1	NA	NA
TGTGCCAGCAGCTTGCCGGGGGGGGAGCAGTACTTC	CASSLPGGEQYF	TRBV7-9	TRBJ2-7	TRBD2	many
TGTGCCACCAGTGAAACAGGGGCGGCGGATCAGCCCCAGCATTTT	CATSETGAADQPQHF	TRBV24-1	TRBJ1-5	TRBD1	NA
TGTGCCTGGAGTGTAGGCTCTAGCGGGGGGCCCCGGTGGTCCATTCAGTACTTC	CAWSVGSSGGPRWSIQYF	TRBV30	TRBJ2-4	TRBD2	many
TGTGCCAGCAGTTTAATGGAAATACTCTACAATGAGCAGTTCTTC	CASSLMEILYNEQFF	TRBV12-3/TRBV12-4	TRBJ2-1	NA	few
TGCAGTGCTAGAGCCCCAGGGAGGGACTATGGCTACACCTTC	CSARAPGRDYGYTF	TRBV20-1	TRBJ1-2	NA	many
TGTGCCAGCAGTAAGGACAGGAACTATGGCTACACCTTC	CASSKDRNYGYTF	TRBV2	TRBJ1-2	TRBD1	many
TGCAGTGCTAGTTTATCGGAAGCCACAGATACGCAGTATTTT	CSASLSEATDTQYF	TRBV20-1	TRBJ2-3	NA	many
TGCGCCAGCAGTGAATTCACCCATGATCAGCCCCAGCATTTT	CASSEFTHDQPQHF	TRBV10-2	TRBJ1-5	NA	many
TGCAGTGCTAGAGTCCGTGACAATGAGCAGTTCTTC	CSARVRDNEQFF	TRBV20-1	TRBJ2-1	NA	few
TGTGCCAGCAGCTTAGGGGGTGGAGTAGCGGGAGGAATAGGTGAGCAGTTCTTC	CASSLGGGVAGGIGEQFF	TRBV11-2	TRBJ2-1	TRBD2	NA
TGCAGTGCTAGTAAACAGGGGGCGAACACCGGGGAGCTGTTTTTT	CSASKQGANTGELFF	TRBV20-1	TRBJ2-2	TRBD1	many
TGTGCCAGCAGTTTGGTATCAACCTACGGCAATGGCTACACCTTC	CASSLVSTYGNGYTF	TRBV28	TRBJ1-2	NA	many
TGTGCCAGCAGCCAAGATTCAATAGCGGGGGTCCAAGAGACCCAGTACTTC	CASSQDSIAGVQETQYF	TRBV3-1	TRBJ2-5	TRBD2	NA
TGTGCTAGTGGTTTGTCAAATTACAATGAGCAGTTCTTC	CASGLSNYNEQFF	TRBV12-5	TRBJ2-1	NA	few
TGTGCCAGCAGTTACGTCGCAGTGGGACCAACTAATGAAAAACTGTTTTTT	CASSYVAVGPTNEKLFF	TRBV6-5	TRBJ1-4	NA	many
TGCGCCAGCAGCTTGGTTCTAGCGGGGGAAGAGACCCAGTACTTC	CASSLVLAGEETQYF	TRBV5-1	TRBJ2-5	TRBD2	many
TGCGCCAGCAGCCAAGAGGGACAGGGGGAGTCACCCCTCCACTTT	CASSQEGQGESPLHF	TRBV4-1	TRBJ1-6	TRBD1	many
TGTGCCATCAGTGAGTTCGACAGGGGGCTGGACGAGCAGTACTTC	CAISEFDRGLDEQYF	TRBV10-3	TRBJ2-7	TRBD1	NA
TGTGCCAGCAGTGGTAGCGGGGGGATCACAGATACGCAGTATTTT	CASSGSGGITDTQYF	TRBV6-1	TRBJ2-3	TRBD2	NA
TGCGCCAGCAGCCAAGATCTCAGGGAACGGGAAAAACTGTTTTTT	CASSQDLREREKLFF	TRBV4-1	TRBJ1-4	NA	few
TGTGCCAGCAGTGAGGGGTTGGCGGGGGAGTACCAAGAGACCCAGTACTTC	CASSEGLAGEYQETQYF	TRBV25-1	TRBJ2-5	TRBD2	NA
TGCAGTGCTAGAGATTCGTTACAGGGGGTATCCTACGAGCAGTACTTC	CSARDSLQGVSYEQYF	TRBV20-1	TRBJ2-7	TRBD1	few
TGTGCCAGCAGCCAATCCAGGGGCTTTAACTATGGCTACACCTTC	CASSQSRGFNYGYTF	TRBV3-1	TRBJ1-2	NA	many
TGTGCCATCAGTGAGTCGGGAAACCCCGAAGGCCAGTACTTC	CAISESGNPEGQYF	TRBV10-3	TRBJ2-5	NA	many
TGTGCCAGCAGCTTGGCAGAAAACACCGGGGAGCTGTTTTTT	CASSLAENTGELFF	TRBV7-3	TRBJ2-2	NA	NA
TGTGCCAGCAGTGACTCTACCTACAATGAGCAGTTCTTC	CASSDSTYNEQFF	TRBV6-4	TRBJ2-1	NA	few
TGTGCCAGCAGCTTTACTAGCGGGGGGGTCGATACGCAGTATTTT	CASSFTSGGVDTQYF	TRBV7-3	TRBJ2-3	TRBD2	many
TGTGCCAGCAGTTACCAGGGACTAGCGGGGAGTCCGAACACCGGGGAGCTGTTTTTT	CASSYQGLAGSPNTGELFF	TRBV6-6	TRBJ2-2	TRBD2	many
TGTGCCAGCAACGGCCGGGACAGAGGCTCCTACGAGCAGTACTTC	CASNGRDRGSYEQYF	TRBV6-1	TRBJ2-7	TRBD1	NA
TGCGCCAGCAGCTTGGCCCTCCAGGCGCCTTCCTACGAGCAGTACTTC	CASSLALQAPSYEQYF	TRBV5-1	TRBJ2-7	NA	few
TGTGCCAGCAGTGGAGACAGGCGTAAAAACATTCAGTACTTC	CASSGDRRKNIQYF	TRBV27	TRBJ2-4	NA	few
TGTGCCAGCAGCTTAGCCCCAAATTCACCCCTCCACTTT	CASSLAPNSPLHF	TRBV7-9	TRBJ1-6	NA	many